A selection of T cell receptor beta chains follows, all from one sample in a study of blood T cells in healthy people across ages. TCRdb re-called the 5' RACE reads through MiXCR, storing one row per CDR3 protein. The sample holds about 940,000 distinct CDR3 sequences, roughly 43% seen once. The sequencing sample was made of blood. The receptors stem from a man aged 30 to 39 in good health. Both conserved end residues are part of each CDR3. D genes are given only for firm matches. Only part of the rows carry a size: once, few, many, or a class if the clone is expanded.

D gene	clone size	V gene	J gene	CDR3 length	CDR3 protein	CDR3 DNA
TRBD1	-	TRBV5-1	TRBJ1-2	13	CASGQGASYGYTF	TGCGCCAGCGGACAGGGGGCATCCTATGGCTACACCTTC
TRBD2	-	TRBV9	TRBJ2-1	13	CASSVESGGRGFF	TGTGCCAGCAGCGTAGAATCGGGAGGGAGGGGGTTCTTC
-	few	TRBV7-6	TRBJ2-7	16	CASSLEVPAGPYEQYF	TGTGCCAGCAGCTTAGAGGTCCCGGCAGGGCCCTACGAGCAGTACTTC
-	-	TRBV7-2	TRBJ2-7	11	CTSSYTYEQYF	TGTACCAGCAGCTACACCTACGAGCAGTACTTC
TRBD1	few	TRBV20-1	TRBJ1-2	13	CSARATGGSGYTF	TGCAGTGCTAGAGCCACAGGGGGCAGTGGCTACACCTTC
-	-	TRBV7-9	TRBJ1-6	16	CASSFGGGTHNSPLHF	TGTGCCAGCAGCTTCGGAGGCGGGACCCATAATTCACCCCTCCACTTT
-	few	TRBV7-9	TRBJ1-4	15	CASSRAGQFGEKLFF	TGTGCCAGCAGCCGCGCCGGTCAGTTTGGTGAAAAACTGTTTTTT
-	-	TRBV4-3	TRBJ2-1	15	CASSQDLSDGDEQFF	TGCGCCAGCAGCCAAGACCTAAGCGATGGAGATGAGCAGTTCTTC
-	-	TRBV28	TRBJ2-1	12	CATASSYNEQFF	TGTGCCACCGCGAGCTCCTACAATGAGCAGTTCTTC
TRBD1	-	TRBV29-1	TRBJ2-1	15	CSVEDRGQGAYEQFF	TGCAGCGTTGAAGATCGGGGCCAGGGGGCATATGAGCAGTTCTTC
TRBD2	few	TRBV3-1	TRBJ2-3	17	CASSQVTSGGRTDTQYF	TGTGCCAGCAGCCAAGTCACTAGCGGGGGGCGCACAGATACGCAGTATTTT
TRBD1	-	TRBV20-1	TRBJ2-1	16	CSASPPNRGSYNEQFF	TGCAGTGCTAGCCCTCCAAACAGGGGCTCCTACAATGAGCAGTTCTTC
-	once	TRBV4-2	TRBJ2-7	13	CASSQEKGPGQYF	TGTGCCAGCAGCCAAGAGAAGGGGCCCGGGCAGTACTTC
-	-	TRBV2	TRBJ2-3	17	CASNPPGGLTSTDTQYF	TGTGCCAGCAACCCCCCTGGGGGCTTAACCAGCACAGATACGCAGTATTTT